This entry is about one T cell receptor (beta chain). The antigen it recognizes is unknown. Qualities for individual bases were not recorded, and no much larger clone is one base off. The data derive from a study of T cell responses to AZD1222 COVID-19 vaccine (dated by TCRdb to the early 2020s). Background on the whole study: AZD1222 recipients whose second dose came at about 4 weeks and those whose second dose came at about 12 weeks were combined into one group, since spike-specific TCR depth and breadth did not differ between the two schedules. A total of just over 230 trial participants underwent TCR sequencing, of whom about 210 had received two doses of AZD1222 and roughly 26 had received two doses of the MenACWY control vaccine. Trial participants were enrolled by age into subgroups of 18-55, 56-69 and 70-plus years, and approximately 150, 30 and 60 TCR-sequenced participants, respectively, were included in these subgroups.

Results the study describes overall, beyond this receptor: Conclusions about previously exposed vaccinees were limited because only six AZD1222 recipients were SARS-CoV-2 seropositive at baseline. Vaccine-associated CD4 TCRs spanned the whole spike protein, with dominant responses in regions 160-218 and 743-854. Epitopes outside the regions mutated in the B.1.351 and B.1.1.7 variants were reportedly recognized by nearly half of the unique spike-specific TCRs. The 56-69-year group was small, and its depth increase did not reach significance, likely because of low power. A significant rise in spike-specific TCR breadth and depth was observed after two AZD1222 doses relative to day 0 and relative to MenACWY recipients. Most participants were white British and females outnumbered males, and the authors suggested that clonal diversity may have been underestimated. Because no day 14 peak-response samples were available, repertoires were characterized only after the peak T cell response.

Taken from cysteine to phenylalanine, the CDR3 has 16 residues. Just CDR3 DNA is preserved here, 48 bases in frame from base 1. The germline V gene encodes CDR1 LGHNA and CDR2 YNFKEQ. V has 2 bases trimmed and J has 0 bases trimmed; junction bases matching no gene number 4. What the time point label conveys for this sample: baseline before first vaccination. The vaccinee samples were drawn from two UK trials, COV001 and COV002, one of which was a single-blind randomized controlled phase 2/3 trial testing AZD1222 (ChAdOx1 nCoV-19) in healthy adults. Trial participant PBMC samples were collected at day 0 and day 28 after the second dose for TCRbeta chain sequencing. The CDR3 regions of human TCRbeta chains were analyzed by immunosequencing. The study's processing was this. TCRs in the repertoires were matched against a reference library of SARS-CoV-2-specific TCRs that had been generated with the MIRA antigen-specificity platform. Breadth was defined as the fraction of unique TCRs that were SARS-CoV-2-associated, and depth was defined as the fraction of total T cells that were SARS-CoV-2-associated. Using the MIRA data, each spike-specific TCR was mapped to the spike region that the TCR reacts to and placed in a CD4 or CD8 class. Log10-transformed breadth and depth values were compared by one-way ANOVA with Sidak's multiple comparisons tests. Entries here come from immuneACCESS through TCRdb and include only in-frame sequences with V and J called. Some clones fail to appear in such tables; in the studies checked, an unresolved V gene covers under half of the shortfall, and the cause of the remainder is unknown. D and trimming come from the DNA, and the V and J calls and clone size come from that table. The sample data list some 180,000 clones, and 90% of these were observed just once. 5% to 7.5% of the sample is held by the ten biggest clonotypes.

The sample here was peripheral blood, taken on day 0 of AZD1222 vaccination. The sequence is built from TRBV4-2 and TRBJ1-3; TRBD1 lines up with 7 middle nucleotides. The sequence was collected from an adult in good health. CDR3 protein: CASSQSGTVSGNTIYF. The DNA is TGTGCCAGCAGCCAATCGGGGACAGTCTCTGGAAACACCATATATTTT.